Sequencing of this T cell receptor beta chain was carried out in a study of a mutant IDH1 vaccine in newly diagnosed glioma. Study-wide points: Immune responses arising from the vaccine appeared in around 92% of patients.

Described time point: week 47, end of study. All doses held 300 ug of mutant IDH1 20-mer peptide, with topical imiquimod. TCRdb's table, derived via immunoSEQ multiplex PCR, lists solely in-frame clones and lacks some. There are over 30,000 clones in the sample; about 87% occur only once, and more than 10% lies in the top ten. V lost 4 bases, J lost 4 bases, and 11 bases lay in between. Germline CDR1 SGHDT, CDR2 YYEEEE. The length of the CDR3 is 13 residues. Notes on this clone: Its specificity is unknown.

This receptor was identified in a woman in her 30s with glioma. The chain is built from TRBV5-6 and TRBJ1-2, with no clear D. Material: PBMCs, obtained from a glioma patient whose treatment included an IDH1 peptide vaccine. CDR3: CASSQDRTYGYTF. The CDR3, as DNA: TGTGCCAGCAGCCAAGACCGGACCTATGGCTACACCTTC.